One T cell receptor beta chain is described in this entry. Antigen: not known. These data come from a study of OX40 agonist ivuxolimab in advanced cancers. Study in general: The eligibility criteria allowed prior anti-PD-1, anti-PD-L1 or anti-CTLA-4 therapy, and about 40% had some. Study findings and constraints: CD4+ and CD8+ T cells in blood underwent clonal expansion by week 6 at 0.1 to 3.0 mg/kg.

Trimming removed 3 bases at V and 3 bases at J, with 11 bases between. CDR3 size: 14 residues. Germline V gives CDR1 SGHAT, CDR2 FQDESV (reference sequence). Produced via immunoSEQ multiplex PCR; TCRdb's table is partial and in-frame only. The table includes more than 25,000 clones, approximately 86% detected once. Baseline, cycle 4 day 1, and cycle 7 day 1 were the blood sampling points. This clonotype originated in an adult with an advanced solid tumor such as melanoma, head and neck, liver or kidney cancer. The V gene is TRBV11-1, the J gene TRBJ1-2; D might be TRBD1 (5 bases). Sequencing was performed on CD4+ or CD8+ T cells sorted from blood, taken in a trial of the OX40 agonist ivuxolimab. The CDR3 sequence is CASSFPGGDYGYTF. The CDR3 region has the DNA TGTGCCAGCAGCTTCCCGGGAGGGGACTATGGCTACACCTTC. Full variable domain (rest looked up from reference TRBV11-1 and TRBJ1-2): EAEVAQSPRYKITEKSQAVAFWCDPISGHATLYWYRQILGQGPELLVQFQDESVVDDSQLPKDRFSAERLKGVDSTLKIQPAELGDSAMYLCASSFPGGDYGYTFGSGTRLTVV.